The clone carrying this T cell receptor beta chain was counted once. The sample is drawn from a study of cytomegalovirus exposure and HLA in healthy donors. There are 16 residues in the CDR3. Trimming at V came to 2 bases and at J to 8 bases, leaving 8 bases not matched to a gene. Germline lookup yields CDR1 SGHNT and CDR2 YYREEE (reference sequence). The PCR was carried out with 60 Vbeta primers and 13 Jbeta primers. Here immunoSEQ multiplex PCR was the method, and the copy in TCRdb shows in-frame clones only, minus some. The sample has around 160,000 clones; approximately 80% are singletons. This sequence originates from a woman aged 40-49 years in good health and CMV-seropositive. The sample taken for sequencing was PBMCs. This chain links TRBV5-4 with TRBJ2-2, with TRBD2 matching over 11 bases. Here the CDR3 reads CASSFSGRALGGELFF. The CDR3 DNA follows: TGTGCCAGCAGCTTTAGCGGGAGGGCCCTCGGGGGGGAGCTGTTTTTT.